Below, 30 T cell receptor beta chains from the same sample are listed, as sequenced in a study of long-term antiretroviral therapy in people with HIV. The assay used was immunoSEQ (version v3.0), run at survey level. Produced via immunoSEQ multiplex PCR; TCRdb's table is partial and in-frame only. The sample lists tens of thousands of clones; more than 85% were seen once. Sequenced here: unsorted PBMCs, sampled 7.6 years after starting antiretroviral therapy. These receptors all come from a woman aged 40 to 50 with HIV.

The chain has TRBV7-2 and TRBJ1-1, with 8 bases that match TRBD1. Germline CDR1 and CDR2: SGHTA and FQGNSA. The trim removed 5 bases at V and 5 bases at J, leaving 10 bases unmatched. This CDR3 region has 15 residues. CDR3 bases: TGTGCCAGCAGCCCCCACCAGGGGGCGGGGACTGAAGCTTTCTTT. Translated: CASSPHQGAGTEAFF.

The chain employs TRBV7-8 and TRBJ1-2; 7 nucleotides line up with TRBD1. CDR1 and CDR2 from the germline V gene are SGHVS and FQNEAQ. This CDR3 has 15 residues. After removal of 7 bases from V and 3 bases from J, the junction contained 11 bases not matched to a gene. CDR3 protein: CASTSGTGQYYGYTF. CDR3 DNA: TGTGCCAGCACTTCTGGGACGGGACAGTACTATGGCTACACCTTC.

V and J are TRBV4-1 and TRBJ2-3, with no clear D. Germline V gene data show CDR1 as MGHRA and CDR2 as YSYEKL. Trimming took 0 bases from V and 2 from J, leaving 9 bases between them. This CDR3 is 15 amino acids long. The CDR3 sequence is CASSQDTTVTDTQYF. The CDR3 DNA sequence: TGCGCCAGCAGCCAAGATACGACGGTCACAGATACGCAGTATTTT.

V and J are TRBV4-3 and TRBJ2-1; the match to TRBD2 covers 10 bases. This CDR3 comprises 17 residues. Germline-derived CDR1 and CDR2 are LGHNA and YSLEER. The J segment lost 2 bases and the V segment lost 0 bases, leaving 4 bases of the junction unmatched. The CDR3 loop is CASSQDGTSAAYNEQFF. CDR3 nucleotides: TGCGCCAGCAGCCAAGATGGGACTAGCGCAGCCTACAATGAGCAGTTCTTC.

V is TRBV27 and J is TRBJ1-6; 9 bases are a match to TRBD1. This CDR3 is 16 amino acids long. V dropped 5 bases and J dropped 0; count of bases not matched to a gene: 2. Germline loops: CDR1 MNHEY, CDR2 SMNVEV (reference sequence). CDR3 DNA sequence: TGTGCCAGCAGTCGGACAGGGGTCTCCTATAATTCACCCCTCCACTTT. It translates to CASSRTGVSYNSPLHF.

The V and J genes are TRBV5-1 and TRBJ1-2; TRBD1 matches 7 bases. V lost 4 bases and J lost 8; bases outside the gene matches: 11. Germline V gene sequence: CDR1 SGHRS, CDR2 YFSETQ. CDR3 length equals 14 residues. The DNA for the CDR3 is TGCGCCAGCAGCGGGGCGACAGGGAGTGTAGGCTACACCTTC. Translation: CASSGATGSVGYTF.

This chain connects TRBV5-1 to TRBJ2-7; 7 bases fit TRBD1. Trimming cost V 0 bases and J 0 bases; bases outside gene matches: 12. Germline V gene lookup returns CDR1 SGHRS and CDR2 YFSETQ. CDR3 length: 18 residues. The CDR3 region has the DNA TGCGCCAGCAGCTTGGCGATCCGGGACAGATATACCTCCTACGAGCAGTACTTC. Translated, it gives CASSLAIRDRYTSYEQYF.

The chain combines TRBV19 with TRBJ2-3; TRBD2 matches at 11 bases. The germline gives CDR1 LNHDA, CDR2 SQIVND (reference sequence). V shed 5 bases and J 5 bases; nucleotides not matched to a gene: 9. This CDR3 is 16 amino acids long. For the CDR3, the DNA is TGTGCCAGTAGTTCAACCCGACTAGCGGGGCAAGATACGCAGTATTTT. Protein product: CASSSTRLAGQDTQYF.

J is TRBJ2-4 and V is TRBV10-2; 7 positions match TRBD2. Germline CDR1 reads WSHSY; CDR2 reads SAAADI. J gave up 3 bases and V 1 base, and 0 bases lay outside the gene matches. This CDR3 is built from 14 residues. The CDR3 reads CASSEWGGKNIQYF. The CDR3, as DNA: TGCGCCAGCAGTGAGTGGGGGGGCAAAAACATTCAGTACTTC.

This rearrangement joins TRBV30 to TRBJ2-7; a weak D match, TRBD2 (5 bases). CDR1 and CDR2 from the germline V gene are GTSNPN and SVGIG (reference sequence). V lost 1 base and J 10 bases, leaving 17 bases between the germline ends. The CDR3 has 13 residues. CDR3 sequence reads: CAWSGVGPGVQYF. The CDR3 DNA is TGTGCCTGGAGTGGGGTAGGGCCCGGGGTTCAGTACTTC.

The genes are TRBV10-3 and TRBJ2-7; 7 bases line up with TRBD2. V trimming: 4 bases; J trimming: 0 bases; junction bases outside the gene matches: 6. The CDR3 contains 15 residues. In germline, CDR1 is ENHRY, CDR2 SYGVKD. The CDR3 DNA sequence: TGTGCCATCAGTGCTACTAGCGCCAGCTCCTACGAGCAGTACTTC. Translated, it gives CAISATSASSYEQYF.

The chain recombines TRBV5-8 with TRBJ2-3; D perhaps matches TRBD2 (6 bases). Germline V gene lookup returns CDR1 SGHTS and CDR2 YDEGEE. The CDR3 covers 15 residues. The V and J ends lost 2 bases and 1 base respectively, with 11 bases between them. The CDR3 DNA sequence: TGTGCCAGCAGCTTTCGCACGGGGGGCACAGATACGCAGTATTTT. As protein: CASSFRTGGTDTQYF.

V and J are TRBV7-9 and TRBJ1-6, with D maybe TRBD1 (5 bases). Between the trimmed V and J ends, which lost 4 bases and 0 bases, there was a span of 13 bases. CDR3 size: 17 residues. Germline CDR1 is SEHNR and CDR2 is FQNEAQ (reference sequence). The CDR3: CASSSGTWSSYNSPLHF. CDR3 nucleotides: TGTGCCAGCAGCTCCGGGACCTGGAGCTCCTATAATTCACCCCTCCACTTT.

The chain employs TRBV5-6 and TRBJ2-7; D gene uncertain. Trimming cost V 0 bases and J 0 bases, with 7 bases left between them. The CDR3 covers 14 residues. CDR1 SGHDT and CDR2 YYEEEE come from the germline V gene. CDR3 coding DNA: TGTGCCAGCAGCTTGGTCCCGAACTCCTACGAGCAGTACTTC. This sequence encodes CASSLVPNSYEQYF.

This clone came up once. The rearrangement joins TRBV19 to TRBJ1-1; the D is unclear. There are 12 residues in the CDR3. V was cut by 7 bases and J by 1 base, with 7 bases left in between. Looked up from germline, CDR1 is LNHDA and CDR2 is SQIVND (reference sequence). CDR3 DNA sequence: TGTGCCAGTATAGGATGGAACACTGAAGCTTTCTTT. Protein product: CASIGWNTEAFF.

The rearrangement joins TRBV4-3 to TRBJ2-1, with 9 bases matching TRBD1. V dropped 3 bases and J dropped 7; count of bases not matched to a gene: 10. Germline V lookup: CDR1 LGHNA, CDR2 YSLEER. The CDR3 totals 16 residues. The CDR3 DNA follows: TGCGCCAGCAGCCAGCGTTGGGACAGGGTAACGAATGAGCAGTTCTTC. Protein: CASSQRWDRVTNEQFF.

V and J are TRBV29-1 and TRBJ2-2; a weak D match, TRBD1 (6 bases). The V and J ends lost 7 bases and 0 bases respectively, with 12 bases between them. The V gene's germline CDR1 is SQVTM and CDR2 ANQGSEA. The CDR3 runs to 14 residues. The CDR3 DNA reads TGCAGCGCTCGACAGGATCCGAACACCGGGGAGCTGTTTTTT. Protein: CSARQDPNTGELFF.

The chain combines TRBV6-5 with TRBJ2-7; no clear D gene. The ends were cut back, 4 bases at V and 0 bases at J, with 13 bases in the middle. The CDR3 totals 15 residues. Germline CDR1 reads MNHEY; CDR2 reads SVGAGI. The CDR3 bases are TGTGCCAGCAGTTCCTCTTACAAACCCTCCTACGAGCAGTACTTC. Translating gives CASSSSYKPSYEQYF.

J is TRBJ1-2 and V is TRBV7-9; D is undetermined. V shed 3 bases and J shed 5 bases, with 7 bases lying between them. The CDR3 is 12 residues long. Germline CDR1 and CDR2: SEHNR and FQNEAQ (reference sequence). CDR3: CASSFSGYGYTF. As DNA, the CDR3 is TGTGCCAGCAGCTTCAGCGGTTATGGCTACACCTTC.

The CDR3, as DNA: TGCGCCAGCAGCCAAGAATTAATAAGGGGACGAATCACCGGGGAGCTGTTTTTT. This encodes CASSQELIRGRITGELFF. The chain recombines TRBV4-3 with TRBJ2-2, with D perhaps assigned TRBD1 or TRBD2 (5 bases each). CDR3 length equals 18 residues. From germline, CDR1 is LGHNA and CDR2 YSLEER. Between the trimmed V and J ends, which lost 0 bases and 4 bases, there was a span of 18 bases.

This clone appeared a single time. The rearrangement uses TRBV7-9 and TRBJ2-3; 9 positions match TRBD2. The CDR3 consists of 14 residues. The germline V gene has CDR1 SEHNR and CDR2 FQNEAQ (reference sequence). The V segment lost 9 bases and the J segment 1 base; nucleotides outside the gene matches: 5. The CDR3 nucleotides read TGTGCCAGTGGCCAGCGGGGGGGCACAGATACGCAGTATTTT. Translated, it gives CASGQRGGTDTQYF.

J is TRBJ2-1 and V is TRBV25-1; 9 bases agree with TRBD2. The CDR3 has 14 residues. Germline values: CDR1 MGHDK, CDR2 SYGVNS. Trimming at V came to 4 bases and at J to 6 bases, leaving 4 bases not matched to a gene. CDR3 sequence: CASSVAGGLNEQFF. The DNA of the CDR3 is TGTGCCAGCAGTGTTGCGGGGGGGCTCAATGAGCAGTTCTTC.

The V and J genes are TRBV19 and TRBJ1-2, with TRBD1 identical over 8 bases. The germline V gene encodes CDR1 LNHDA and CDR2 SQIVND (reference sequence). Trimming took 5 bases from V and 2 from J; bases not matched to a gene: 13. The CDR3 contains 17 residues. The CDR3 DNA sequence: TGTGCCAGTAGTGCCCTACTGCAGGGGGCAAAAAACTATGGCTACACCTTC. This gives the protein CASSALLQGAKNYGYTF.

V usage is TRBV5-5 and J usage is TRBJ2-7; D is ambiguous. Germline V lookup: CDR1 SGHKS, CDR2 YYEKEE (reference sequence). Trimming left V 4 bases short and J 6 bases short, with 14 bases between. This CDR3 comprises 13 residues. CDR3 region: CASSGIPSGEQYF. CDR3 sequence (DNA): TGTGCCAGCAGCGGGATCCCCTCGGGCGAGCAGTACTTC. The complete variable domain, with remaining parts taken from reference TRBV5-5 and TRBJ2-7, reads DAGVTQSPTHLIKTRGQQVTLRCSPISGHKSVSWYQQVLGQGPQFIFQYYEKEERGRGNFPDRFSARQFPNYSSELNVNALLLGDSALYLCASSGIPSGEQYFGPGTRLTVT.

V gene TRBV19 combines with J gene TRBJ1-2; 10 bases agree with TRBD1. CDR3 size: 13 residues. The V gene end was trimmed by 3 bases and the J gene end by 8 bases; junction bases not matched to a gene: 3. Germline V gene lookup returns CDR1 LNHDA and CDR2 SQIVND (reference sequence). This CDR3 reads CASSMGQGYGYTF. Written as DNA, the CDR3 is TGTGCCAGTAGTATGGGACAGGGGTACGGCTACACCTTC.

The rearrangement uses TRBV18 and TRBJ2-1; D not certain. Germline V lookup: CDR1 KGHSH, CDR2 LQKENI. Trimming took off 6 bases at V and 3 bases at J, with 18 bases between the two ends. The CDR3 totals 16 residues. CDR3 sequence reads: CASSPLTRNNYNEQFF. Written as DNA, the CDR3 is TGTGCCAGCTCTCCCCTGACTCGAAATAACTACAATGAGCAGTTCTTC. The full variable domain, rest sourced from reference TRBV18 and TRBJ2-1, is NAGVMQNPRHLVRRRGQEARLRCSPMKGHSHVYWYRQLPEEGLKFMVYLQKENIIDESGMPKERFSAEFPKEGPSILRIQQVVRGDSAAYFCASSPLTRNNYNEQFFGPGTRLTVL.

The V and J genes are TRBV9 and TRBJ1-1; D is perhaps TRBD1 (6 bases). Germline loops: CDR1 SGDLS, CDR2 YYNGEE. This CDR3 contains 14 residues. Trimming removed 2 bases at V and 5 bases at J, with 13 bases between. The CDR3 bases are TGTGCCAGCAGCGTCCTACAGGGAACGACTGAAGCTTTCTTT. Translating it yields CASSVLQGTTEAFF.

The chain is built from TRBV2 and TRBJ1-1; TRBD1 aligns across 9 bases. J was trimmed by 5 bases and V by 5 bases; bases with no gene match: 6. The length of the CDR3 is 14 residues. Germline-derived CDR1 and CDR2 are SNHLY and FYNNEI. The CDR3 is CASSLQGAYTEAFF. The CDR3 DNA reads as TGTGCCAGCAGTCTACAGGGGGCGTATACTGAAGCTTTCTTT.

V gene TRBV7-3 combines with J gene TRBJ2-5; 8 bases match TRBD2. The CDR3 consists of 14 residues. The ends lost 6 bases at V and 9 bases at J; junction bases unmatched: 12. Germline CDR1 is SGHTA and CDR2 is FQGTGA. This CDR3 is CASSQTSAETAQYF. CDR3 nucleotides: TGTGCCAGCAGTCAGACTAGCGCAGAGACGGCCCAGTACTTC.

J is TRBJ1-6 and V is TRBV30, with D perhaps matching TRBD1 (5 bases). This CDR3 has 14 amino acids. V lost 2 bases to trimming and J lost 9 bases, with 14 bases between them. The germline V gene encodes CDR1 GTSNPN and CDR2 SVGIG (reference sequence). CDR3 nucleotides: TGTGCCTGGAGTAACCAGGGAGTCTCTTCACCCCTCCACTTT. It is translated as CAWSNQGVSSPLHF.